Below are 10 T cell receptor beta chains sequenced from a single sample in a study of cytomegalovirus exposure and HLA in healthy donors. PCR used 60 Vbeta primers and 13 Jbeta primers. TCRdb keeps only in-frame clones here, not all; method: immunoSEQ multiplex PCR. The table records 150,000 to 200,000 clones, around 79% of them present only once. Sequenced material: PBMCs. Every receptor here comes from a woman aged 40 to 55 in good health and CMV-seropositive.

This chain links TRBV5-6 with TRBJ2-3; 7 bases are a match to TRBD1. The CDR3 sequence is 15 residues long. Losses at the gene ends were 1 base for V and 1 base for J; bases not matched to a gene: 3. Germline-derived CDR1 and CDR2 are SGHDT and YYEEEE. In DNA, the CDR3 is TGTGCCAGCAGCTTGAAGACAGGGCGCACAGATACGCAGTATTTT. This codes for CASSLKTGRTDTQYF.

Worth noting for this clone: The identical CDR3 is also encoded by other nucleotide sequences in the sample. The rearrangement links TRBV6-5 to TRBJ1-2; the match to TRBD1 covers 7 bases. Germline CDR1 is MNHEY and CDR2 is SVGAGI. The CDR3 is 14 residues long. V was clipped by 6 bases and J by 4 bases; unmatched bases: 8. In DNA, the CDR3 is TGTGCCAGCAGCCCCATCCGGGACAGCTATGGCTACACCTTC. It is translated as CASSPIRDSYGYTF.

This clone was recorded a few times. The chain uses TRBV5-1 and TRBJ2-2, with 8 bases identical to TRBD2. Trimming took 4 bases from V and 6 from J; bases not matched to a gene: 11. The CDR3 totals 16 residues. Germline V gene data show CDR1 as SGHRS and CDR2 as YFSETQ. As DNA, the CDR3 is TGCGCCAGCAGCATACTTCCGGGACTAGTTCCCGGGGAGCTGTTTTTT. Its translation is CASSILPGLVPGELFF.

The chain recombines TRBV21-1 with TRBJ2-1; TRBD2, as called in the table, went unchecked against the DNA. TRBV21-1 is listed as a pseudogene. This CDR3 has 16 residues. The CDR3 here is CASSTLAGASYNEQFF. The CDR3 DNA reads as TGTGCCAGCAGCACTTTAGCGGGAGCTTCCTACAATGAGCAGTTCTTC.

The V and J genes are TRBV19 and TRBJ2-7; 12 bases are shared with TRBD1. Trimming removed 5 bases from V and 6 bases from J; junction bases left unmatched: 2. This CDR3 has 13 residues. Germline V gene lookup returns CDR1 LNHDA and CDR2 SQIVND (reference sequence). This chain's CDR3 is CASSGTGGVEQYF. CDR3 nucleotide sequence: TGTGCCAGTAGTGGGACAGGGGGCGTCGAGCAGTACTTC.

The rearrangement links TRBV6-1 to TRBJ1-1; D is uncertain. The V and J ends lost 3 bases and 8 bases respectively, with 19 bases between them. The CDR3 extends over 15 amino acids. Germline V CDR1 and CDR2: MNHNS, SASEGT. The CDR3 DNA follows: TGTGCCAGCAGTGAGGAAGGCGGGAAAGGGTCGGAAGCTTTCTTT. Its protein product is CASSEEGGKGSEAFF.

The V and J genes are TRBV10-3 and TRBJ2-2; TRBD2 matches at 8 bases. The V and J ends lost 1 base and 3 bases, in that order; junction bases with no gene match: 4. The CDR3 totals 16 residues. The germline V gene encodes CDR1 ENHRY and CDR2 SYGVKD. DNA of the CDR3: TGTGCCATCAGTGAGTTCACTAGCGGTTACACCGGGGAGCTGTTTTTT. Its translation: CAISEFTSGYTGELFF.

This clone was detected a few times. The chain combines TRBV9 with TRBJ1-5; D gene uncertain. The germline V gene encodes CDR1 SGDLS and CDR2 YYNGEE. Trimming took 4 bases from V and 3 from J, leaving 5 bases between them. The CDR3 spans 12 residues. CDR3 sequence (DNA): TGTGCCAGCAGCCTTCTCAATCAGCCCCAGCATTTT. Its translation: CASSLLNQPQHF.

The V gene is TRBV6-5, the J gene TRBJ1-1; possible D gene TRBD1, 5 bases. The CDR3 consists of 13 residues. CDR1 is MNHEY, CDR2 SVGAGI, per germline. V lost 4 bases, J lost 11 bases, and 17 bases lay in between. The CDR3 here is CASSSLSQGGAFF. The CDR3 coding sequence is TGTGCCAGCAGTTCCCTGTCCCAGGGAGGGGCTTTCTTT.

This sequence joins TRBV5-1 and TRBJ2-5; perhaps TRBD1 as D (5 bases). Germline lookup yields CDR1 SGHRS and CDR2 YFSETQ. This CDR3 is built from 14 residues. Trimming left V 1 base short and J 5 bases short, with 12 bases between. CDR3 DNA: TGCGCCAGCAGCTTGCCCCAAGGGGCCGAGACCCAGTACTTC. It codes for CASSLPQGAETQYF.